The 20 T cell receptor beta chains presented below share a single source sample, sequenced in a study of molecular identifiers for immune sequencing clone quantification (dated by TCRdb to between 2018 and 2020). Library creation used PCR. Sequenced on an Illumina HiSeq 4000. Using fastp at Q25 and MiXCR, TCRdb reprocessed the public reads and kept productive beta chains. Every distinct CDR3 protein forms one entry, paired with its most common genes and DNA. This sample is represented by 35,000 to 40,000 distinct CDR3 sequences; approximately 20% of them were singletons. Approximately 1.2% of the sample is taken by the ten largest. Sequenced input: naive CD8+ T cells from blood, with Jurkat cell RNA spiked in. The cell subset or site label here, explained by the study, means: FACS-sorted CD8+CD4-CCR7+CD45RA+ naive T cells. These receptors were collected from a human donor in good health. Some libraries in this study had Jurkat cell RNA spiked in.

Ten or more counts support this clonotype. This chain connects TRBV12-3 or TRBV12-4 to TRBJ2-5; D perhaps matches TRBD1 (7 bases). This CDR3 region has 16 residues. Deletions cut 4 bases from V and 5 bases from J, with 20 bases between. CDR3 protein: CASSSNLDRAGETQYF. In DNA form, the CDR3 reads TGTGCCAGCAGTTCCAACCTTGACAGGGCGGGGGAGACCCAGTACTTC.

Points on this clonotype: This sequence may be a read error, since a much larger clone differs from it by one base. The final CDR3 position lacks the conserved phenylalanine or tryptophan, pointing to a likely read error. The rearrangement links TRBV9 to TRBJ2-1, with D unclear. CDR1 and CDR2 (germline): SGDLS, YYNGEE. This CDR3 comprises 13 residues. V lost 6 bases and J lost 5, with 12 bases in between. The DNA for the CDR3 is TGTGCCAGCACCGCCCCGGCCCACAATGAGCAGTTCCTC. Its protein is CASTAPAHNEQFL.

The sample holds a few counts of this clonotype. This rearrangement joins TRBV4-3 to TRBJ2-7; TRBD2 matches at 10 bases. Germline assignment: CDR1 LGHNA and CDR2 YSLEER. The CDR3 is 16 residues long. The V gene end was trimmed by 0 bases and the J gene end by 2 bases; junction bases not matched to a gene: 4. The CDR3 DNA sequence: TGCGCCAGCAGCCAAGACCCCACTAGCGGGACCTACGAGCAGTACTTC. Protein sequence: CASSQDPTSGTYEQYF.

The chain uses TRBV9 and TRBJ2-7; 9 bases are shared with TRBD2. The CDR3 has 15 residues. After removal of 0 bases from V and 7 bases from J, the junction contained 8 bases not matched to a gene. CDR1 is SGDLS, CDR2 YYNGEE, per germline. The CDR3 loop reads CASSVAGGRASEQYF. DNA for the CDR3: TGTGCCAGCAGCGTAGCTGGCGGGAGGGCCTCGGAGCAGTACTTC.

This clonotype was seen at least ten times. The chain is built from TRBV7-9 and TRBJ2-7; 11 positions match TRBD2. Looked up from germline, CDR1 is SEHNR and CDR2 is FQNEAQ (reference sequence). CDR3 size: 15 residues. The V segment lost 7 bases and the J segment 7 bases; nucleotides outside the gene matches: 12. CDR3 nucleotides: TGTGCCAGCACCCCGATAGCGGGGGGGATTAGAGAGCAGTACTTC. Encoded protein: CASTPIAGGIREQYF.

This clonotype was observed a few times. The CDR3 is CASSSGLGPDTQYF. CDR3 DNA sequence: TGTGCCAGCAGCTCAGGACTAGGCCCAGATACGCAGTATTTT. V is TRBV7-9 and J is TRBJ2-3; 7 bases are shared with TRBD2. The J segment lost 4 bases and the V segment lost 4 bases, leaving 5 bases of the junction unmatched. Per germline, CDR1 SEHNR and CDR2 FQNEAQ (reference sequence). CDR3 size: 14 residues. The variable domain in full, with the rest retrieved from reference TRBV7-9 and TRBJ2-3, is DTGVSQNPRHKITKRGQNVTFRCDPISEHNRLYWYRQTLGQGPEFLTYFQNEAQLEKSRLLSDRFSAERPKGSFSTLEIQRTEQGDSAMYLCASSSGLGPDTQYFGPGTRLTVL.

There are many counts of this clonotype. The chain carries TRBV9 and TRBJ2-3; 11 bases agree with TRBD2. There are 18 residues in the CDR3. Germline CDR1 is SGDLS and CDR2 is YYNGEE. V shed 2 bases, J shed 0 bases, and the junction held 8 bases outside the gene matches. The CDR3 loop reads CASSVSLAGGSSTDTQYF. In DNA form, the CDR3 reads TGTGCCAGCAGCGTGAGCCTAGCGGGGGGATCTAGCACAGATACGCAGTATTTT.

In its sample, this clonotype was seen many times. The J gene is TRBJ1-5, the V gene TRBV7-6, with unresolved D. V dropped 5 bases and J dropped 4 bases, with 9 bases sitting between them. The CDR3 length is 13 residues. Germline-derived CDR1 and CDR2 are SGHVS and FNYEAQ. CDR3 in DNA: TGTGCCAGCAGCCCGGACGGGAATCAGCCCCAGCATTTT. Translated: CASSPDGNQPQHF.

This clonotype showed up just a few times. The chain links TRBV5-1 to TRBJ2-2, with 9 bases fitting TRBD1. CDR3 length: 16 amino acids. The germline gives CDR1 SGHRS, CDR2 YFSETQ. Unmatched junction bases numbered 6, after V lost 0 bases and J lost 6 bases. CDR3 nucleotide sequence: TGCGCCAGCAGCTTGGATAGGGACAGGGTTCCCGGGGAGCTGTTTTTT. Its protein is CASSLDRDRVPGELFF.

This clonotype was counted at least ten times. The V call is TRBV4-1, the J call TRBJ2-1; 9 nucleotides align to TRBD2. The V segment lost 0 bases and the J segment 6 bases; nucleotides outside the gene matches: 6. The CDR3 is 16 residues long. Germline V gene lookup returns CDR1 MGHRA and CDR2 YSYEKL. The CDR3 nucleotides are TGCGCCAGCAGCCAAGAACAACTAGCGGGCTCCAATGAGCAGTTCTTC. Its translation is CASSQEQLAGSNEQFF.

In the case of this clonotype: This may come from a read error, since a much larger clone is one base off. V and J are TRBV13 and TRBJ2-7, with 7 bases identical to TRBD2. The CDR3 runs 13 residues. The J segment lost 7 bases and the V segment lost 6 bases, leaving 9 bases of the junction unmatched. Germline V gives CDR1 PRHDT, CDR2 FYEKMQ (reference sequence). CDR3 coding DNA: TGTGCCAGCAGTCGACTAGCTTTTACGGAGCAGTACTTC. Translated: CASSRLAFTEQYF.

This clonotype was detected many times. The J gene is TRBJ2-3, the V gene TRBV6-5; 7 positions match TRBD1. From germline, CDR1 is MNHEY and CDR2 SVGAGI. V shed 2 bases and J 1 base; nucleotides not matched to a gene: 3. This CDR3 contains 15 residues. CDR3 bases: TGTGCCAGCAGTTACGAAGGACAGGGCACAGATACGCAGTATTTT. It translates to CASSYEGQGTDTQYF.

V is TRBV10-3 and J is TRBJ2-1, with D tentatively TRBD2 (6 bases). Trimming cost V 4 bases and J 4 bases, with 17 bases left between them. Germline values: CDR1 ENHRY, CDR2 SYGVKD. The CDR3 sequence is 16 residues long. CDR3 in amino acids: CAISGSPGLPYNEQFF. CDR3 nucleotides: TGTGCCATCAGTGGCTCACCGGGACTCCCATACAATGAGCAGTTCTTC.

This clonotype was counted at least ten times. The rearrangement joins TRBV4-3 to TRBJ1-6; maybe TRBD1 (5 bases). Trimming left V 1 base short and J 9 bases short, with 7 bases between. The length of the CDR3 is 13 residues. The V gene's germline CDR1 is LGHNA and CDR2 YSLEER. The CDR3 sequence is CASSQVGVSPLHF. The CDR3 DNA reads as TGCGCCAGCAGCCAAGTGGGGGTTTCACCCCTCCACTTT.

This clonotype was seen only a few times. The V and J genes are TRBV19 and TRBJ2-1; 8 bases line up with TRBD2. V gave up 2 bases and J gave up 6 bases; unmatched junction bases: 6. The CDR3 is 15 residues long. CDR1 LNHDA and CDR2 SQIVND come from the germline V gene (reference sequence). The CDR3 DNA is TGTGCCAGTAGTATATCAGCGGGGGCCGTCAATGAGCAGTTCTTC. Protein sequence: CASSISAGAVNEQFF. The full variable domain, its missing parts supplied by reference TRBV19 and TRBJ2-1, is DGGITQSPKYLFRKEGQNVTLSCEQNLNHDAMYWYRQDPGQGLRLIYYSQIVNDFQKGDIAEGYSVSREKKESFPLTVTSAQKNPTAFYLCASSISAGAVNEQFFGPGTRLTVL.

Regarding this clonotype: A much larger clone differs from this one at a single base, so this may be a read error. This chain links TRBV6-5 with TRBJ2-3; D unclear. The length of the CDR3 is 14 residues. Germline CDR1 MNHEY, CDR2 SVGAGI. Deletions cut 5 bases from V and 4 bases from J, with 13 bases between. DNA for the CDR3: TGTGCCAGCAGTACCACTGGTCAATCAGATACGCAGTATTTT. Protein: CASSTTGQSDTQYF.

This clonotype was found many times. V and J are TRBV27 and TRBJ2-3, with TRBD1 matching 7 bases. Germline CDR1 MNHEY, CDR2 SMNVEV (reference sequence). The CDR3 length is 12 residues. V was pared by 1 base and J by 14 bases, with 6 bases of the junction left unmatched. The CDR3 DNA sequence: TGTGCCAGCAGTTTATACGACAGGGTCTTGTATTTT. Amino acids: CASSLYDRVLYF.

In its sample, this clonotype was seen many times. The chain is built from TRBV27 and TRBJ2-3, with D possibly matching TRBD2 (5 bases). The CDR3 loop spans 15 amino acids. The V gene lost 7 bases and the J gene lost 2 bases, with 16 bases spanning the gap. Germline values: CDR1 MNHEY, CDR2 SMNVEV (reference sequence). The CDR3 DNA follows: TGTGCCAGCACCCCAATGGGTAGCGTCACAGATACGCAGTATTTT. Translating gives CASTPMGSVTDTQYF.

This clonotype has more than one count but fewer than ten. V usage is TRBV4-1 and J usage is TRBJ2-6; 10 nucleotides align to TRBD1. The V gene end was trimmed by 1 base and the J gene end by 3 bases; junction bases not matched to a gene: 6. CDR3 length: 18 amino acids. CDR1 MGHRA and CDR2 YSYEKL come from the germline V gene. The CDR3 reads CASSQVPGTGDGANVLTF. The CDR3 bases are TGCGCCAGCAGCCAAGTTCCCGGGACAGGGGATGGGGCCAACGTCCTGACTTTC.

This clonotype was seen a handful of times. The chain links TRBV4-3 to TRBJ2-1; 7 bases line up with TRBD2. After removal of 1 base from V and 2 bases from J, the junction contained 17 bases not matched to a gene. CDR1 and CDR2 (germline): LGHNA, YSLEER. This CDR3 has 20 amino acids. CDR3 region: CASSQVFAGDPQLTYNEQFF. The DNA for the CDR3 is TGCGCCAGCAGCCAAGTCTTCGCGGGAGACCCCCAACTTACCTACAATGAGCAGTTCTTC.